Presented here are 28 T cell receptor beta chains from one specimen sequenced in a study of T cell clusters in autoimmune cytopenias. One tube held mixed TRB-A and TRB-B primer pools for touch-down PCR. From the multiplex PCR reads, TCRdb lists one entry per CDR3 protein and no DNA. Its listing shows around 11,000 distinct CDR3 sequences. TRB amplification used approximately 0.25 ug of peripheral blood genomic DNA. These data were likewise used in another study, on T cell repertoires in aging, cancer and after chemotherapy.

Sequencing was done on a sample of peripheral blood. The receptor source for this set is a human donor in good health.

The chain joins TRBV6-1 to TRBJ1-2. CDR3 length: 14 residues. CDR1 is MNHNS and CDR2 is SASEGT in the germline V gene. The CDR3 loop is CASSEGGRGYGYTF.

The chain couples TRBV9 to TRBJ2-6; TCRdb calls TRBD2, which cannot be checked without DNA. Germline V lookup: CDR1 SGDLS, CDR2 YYNGEE. This CDR3 contains 17 residues. The CDR3: CASSVATGGNGANVLTF.

This chain connects TRBV6-5 to TRBJ2-3; TCRdb selects TRBD1, and the lack of DNA leaves this call unchecked. Germline CDR1 is MNHEY and CDR2 is SVGAGI. The length of the CDR3 is 15 residues. This CDR3 is CASSYLGGIEDTQYF.

This chain connects TRBV6-1 to TRBJ2-7. Germline loops: CDR1 MNHNS, CDR2 SASEGT. CDR3 size: 15 residues. The chain's CDR3 is CASTLNGVGGYEQYF.

The chain links TRBV6-5 to TRBJ2-1; without DNA, the TCRdb call of TRBD1 cannot be checked. Germline CDR1 and CDR2: MNHEY and SVGAGI. This CDR3 comprises 13 residues. This chain's CDR3 is CASKALSYNEQFF.

The V and J genes are TRBV19 and TRBJ2-1; TCRdb names TRBD1, which stays unverified in the absence of DNA. The CDR3 covers 16 residues. The germline V gene has CDR1 LNHDA and CDR2 SQIVND (reference sequence). Here the CDR3 reads CASNPRGQGAAYEQFF.

The chain couples TRBV18 to TRBJ1-4; TCRdb calls TRBD1, which cannot be checked without DNA. The CDR3 is 12 amino acids. Germline V lookup: CDR1 KGHSH, CDR2 LQKENI. CDR3 sequence: CASSPDREKLFF. Using reference TRBV18 and TRBJ1-4 for the parts outside the CDR3, the full variable domain is NAGVMQNPRHLVRRRGQEARLRCSPMKGHSHVYWYRQLPEEGLKFMVYLQKENIIDESGMPKERFSAEFPKEGPSILRIQQVVRGDSAAYFCASSPDREKLFFGSGTQLSVL.

This chain links TRBV19 with TRBJ2-5; TCRdb picks TRBD2, but there is no DNA to check that call. This CDR3 is 14 amino acids long. CDR1 is LNHDA, CDR2 SQIVND, per germline (reference sequence). CDR3 sequence reads: CASSPGLALETQYF.

CDR3 in amino acids: CASRSLAVYEQYF. The chain recombines TRBV6-5 with TRBJ2-7. This CDR3 region has 13 residues. Germline V gene lookup returns CDR1 MNHEY and CDR2 SVGAGI.

The chain has TRBV18 and TRBJ1-2. Germline assignment: CDR1 KGHSH and CDR2 LQKENI. The CDR3 covers 13 residues. The CDR3 here is CASSPTGSGGYTF.

The chain employs TRBV19 and TRBJ2-7; TCRdb indicates TRBD2, and absent DNA this call remains unverified. In germline, CDR1 is LNHDA, CDR2 SQIVND (reference sequence). The CDR3 covers 15 residues. The CDR3 loop is CASSTSSGGDYEQYF.

V usage is TRBV19 and J usage is TRBJ1-2. Germline CDR1 and CDR2: LNHDA and SQIVND (reference sequence). The CDR3 has 14 amino acids. CDR3 sequence reads: CASSTRAFNYGYTF.

The V call is TRBV12-3 or TRBV12-4, the J call TRBJ2-5; TCRdb's D call of TRBD1 is untestable without DNA. CDR3 length: 14 amino acids. The chain's CDR3 is CASKKGETGETQYF.

The J gene is TRBJ1-2, the V gene TRBV15; with no DNA, the TCRdb D assignment of TRBD1 cannot be verified. The CDR3 covers 15 residues. The germline V gene has CDR1 LNHNV and CDR2 YYDKDF (reference sequence). The CDR3 sequence is CATSRNRDKNYGYTF.

The chain is built from TRBV29-1 and TRBJ2-2; TCRdb lists TRBD2, though no DNA is available to test this call. The CDR3 runs to 14 residues. Germline V CDR1 and CDR2: SQVTM, ANQGSEA. CDR3 protein: CSAGLAGHTGELFF.

The chain carries TRBV5-3 and TRBJ2-3; lacking DNA, the TRBD1 call made by TCRdb goes unchecked. TRBV5-3 is given ORF status, its function remaining uncertain. The CDR3 has 19 residues. The CDR3 is CARSLLIPRDKLSTDTQYF.

The V gene is TRBV5-4, the J gene TRBJ2-6; the TRBD1 assignment by TCRdb is unverifiable without DNA. The CDR3 extends over 17 amino acids. The germline V gene encodes CDR1 SGHNT and CDR2 YYREEE (reference sequence). CDR3: CASSLKGQETGANVLTF.

The gene calls are TRBV18 and TRBJ2-7. Germline V gene data show CDR1 as KGHSH and CDR2 as LQKENI. The CDR3 is 13 amino acids. Here the CDR3 reads CASSKGSAYEQYF. Full variable domain (rest looked up from reference TRBV18 and TRBJ2-7): NAGVMQNPRHLVRRRGQEARLRCSPMKGHSHVYWYRQLPEEGLKFMVYLQKENIIDESGMPKERFSAEFPKEGPSILRIQQVVRGDSAAYFCASSKGSAYEQYFGPGTRLTVT.

CDR3 amino acids: CASSDRVNGYTF. The chain has TRBV7-6 and TRBJ1-2; the D gene TCRdb calls, TRBD1, cannot be checked with no DNA. Germline CDR1 is SGHVS and CDR2 is FNYEAQ. This CDR3 contains 12 residues.

The chain couples TRBV6-5 to TRBJ1-4; TCRdb lists TRBD1, though no DNA is available to test this call. From germline, CDR1 is MNHEY and CDR2 SVGAGI. This CDR3 has 14 residues. The CDR3: CASSEGQGVGKLFF.

This chain connects TRBV27 to TRBJ2-7; lacking DNA, the TRBD2 call made by TCRdb goes unchecked. The CDR3 contains 15 residues. CDR1 is MNHEY and CDR2 is SMNVEV in the germline V gene (reference sequence). The CDR3 sequence is CASSRTRRLSYEQYF.

The V gene is TRBV13, the J gene TRBJ2-7. The CDR3 loop spans 14 amino acids. Germline CDR1 PRHDT, CDR2 FYEKMQ (reference sequence). The CDR3 sequence: CASSPSGRLYEQYF.

The chain recombines TRBV20-1 with TRBJ2-3; TCRdb reports TRBD1, a call that lacks DNA to check it against. From germline, CDR1 is DFQATT and CDR2 SNEGSKA (reference sequence). The CDR3 runs to 16 residues. CDR3 residues: CSASDLRGLGTDTQYF.

The V call is TRBV19, the J call TRBJ2-1; TCRdb names TRBD1, which stays unverified in the absence of DNA. Germline CDR1 is LNHDA and CDR2 is SQIVND (reference sequence). This CDR3 contains 13 residues. CDR3 protein: CASSWNRGGEQFF.

The chain links TRBV19 to TRBJ2-6. This CDR3 comprises 20 residues. Germline CDR1 and CDR2: LNHDA and SQIVND (reference sequence). CDR3 in amino acids: CASSMYLTSGDSSGANVLTF.

The CDR3 sequence is CASTLTSPGTDTQYF. The V call is TRBV27, the J call TRBJ2-3; TCRdb outputs TRBD2, but without DNA this stays unchecked. In germline, CDR1 is MNHEY, CDR2 SMNVEV (reference sequence). The CDR3 extends over 15 amino acids.

The chain couples TRBV18 to TRBJ1-2. Germline V gene sequence: CDR1 KGHSH, CDR2 LQKENI. There are 14 residues in the CDR3. The CDR3 sequence is CASSPAVVLYGYTF.

The gene calls are TRBV18 and TRBJ2-7. This CDR3 has 15 residues. Germline CDR1 and CDR2: KGHSH and LQKENI. CDR3 amino acids: CASSPPGGGGGEQYF.